In its sample, the clone carrying this T cell receptor beta chain was seen many times. Antigen specificity is unknown. This record comes from a study of metastatic and nonmetastatic thyroid tumors. Study summary: For malignant and benign thyroid patients, tumor or nodule tissue and blood were the sources whose repertoires were compared.

The V gene lost 2 bases and the J gene lost 1 base, with 8 bases spanning the gap. CDR3 size: 14 residues. Germline assignment: CDR1 SEHNR and CDR2 FQNEAQ (reference sequence). Thyroid surgery was performed in patients who had received no treatment beforehand. Source study methods: Clinicopathological groups supplied CDR3 differences that were used to build a distant-metastasis classifier for papillary thyroid cancer. TCRdb reassembled clones from the PCR reads with MiXCR. Here the V and J calls rest on TCRdb's processing, not on the authors' analysis. The table has some 30,000 clones, about a tenth seen once. Study results and caveats: Across blood and tumor, TCR beta diversity in malignant thyroid tumors was reportedly significantly higher than in benign nodules.

The chain uses TRBV7-9 and TRBJ2-5; D is ambiguous. The sample consisted of blood. The sequence was obtained from a female donor with papillary thyroid cancer or a benign thyroid nodule (not recorded which). Some clones in this sample may be carry-over from other donors' samples. For the CDR3, the DNA is TGTGCCAGCAGCTTACCCGGGCCCCAAGAGACCCAGTACTTC. As protein: CASSLPGPQETQYF.